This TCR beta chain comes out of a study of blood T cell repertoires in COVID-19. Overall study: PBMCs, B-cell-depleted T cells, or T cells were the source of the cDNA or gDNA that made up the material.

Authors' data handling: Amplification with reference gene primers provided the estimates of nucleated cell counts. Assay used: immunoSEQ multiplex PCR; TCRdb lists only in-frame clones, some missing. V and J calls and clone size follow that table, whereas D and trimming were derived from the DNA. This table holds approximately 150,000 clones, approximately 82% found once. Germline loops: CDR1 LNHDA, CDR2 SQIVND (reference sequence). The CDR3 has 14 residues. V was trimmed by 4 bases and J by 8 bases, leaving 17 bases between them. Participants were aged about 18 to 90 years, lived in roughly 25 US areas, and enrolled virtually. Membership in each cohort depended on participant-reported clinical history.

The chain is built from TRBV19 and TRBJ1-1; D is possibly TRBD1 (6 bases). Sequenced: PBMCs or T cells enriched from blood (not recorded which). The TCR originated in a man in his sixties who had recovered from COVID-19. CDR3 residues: CASSTPGTLREAFF. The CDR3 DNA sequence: TGTGCCAGTAGTACCCCCGGGACATTGAGAGAAGCTTTCTTT. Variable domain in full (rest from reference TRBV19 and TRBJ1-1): DGGITQSPKYLFRKEGQNVTLSCEQNLNHDAMYWYRQDPGQGLRLIYYSQIVNDFQKGDIAEGYSVSREKKESFPLTVTSAQKNPTAFYLCASSTPGTLREAFFGQGTRLTVV.